This T cell receptor (beta chain) was sequenced in a study of cytomegalovirus exposure and HLA in healthy donors. Study observations and caveats: Within a later analysis, the majority of CMV-associated TCR beta chains appeared HLA-restricted.

Primers included in the PCR were 60 Vbeta and 13 Jbeta primers. In the authors' workflow: The count from a later analysis was tens of millions of unique TCR beta chains, approximately 9.9 million of them shared. Clones were sequenced by immunoSEQ multiplex PCR, and TCRdb holds only the in-frame ones, with some missing. The DNA was the basis for D and trimming; V, J and clone size are from that table. Here the sample spans about 240,000 clones, roughly 81% being singletons. As regards this clone: Its cognate antigen is unknown.

V shed 0 bases, J shed 3 bases, and the junction held 4 bases outside the gene matches. The length of the CDR3 is 15 residues. The germline CDR1 and CDR2 sequences are SGDLS and YYNGEE. The sequenced sample consisted of PBMCs. This chain uses TRBV9 with TRBJ2-7, with 9 bases aligning to TRBD2. The source is a girl aged 2 to 10 in good health and CMV-seronegative. The CDR3 nucleotides are TGTGCCAGCAGCGTAGCTAGCGGGGAATTCTACGAGCAGTACTTC. This codes for CASSVASGEFYEQYF.